This entry concerns a single T cell receptor (beta chain). Antigen specificity is unknown. In the original analysis: Because ImmunoSEQ provided only junction sequences with no quality scores, the filtering differed. TCRdb's table, derived via immunoSEQ multiplex PCR, lists solely in-frame clones and lacks some. The V and J calls and the clone size are those of that table, but D and trimming were determined from the DNA. The table has around 530,000 clones, around three quarters seen once; the top ten hold approximately 12%. The record originates from a study of shared clonotypes between healthy human individuals. Study results and limitations: The low donor count limited represented genetic and exposure-history diversity.

Nashville, Tennessee was home to all donors, each a Caucasian adult. Germline V CDR1 and CDR2: SGHRS, YFSETQ. This CDR3 has 15 amino acids. The junction had 10 bases not matched to a gene; V was cut back by 6 bases and J by 3 bases. This sequence joins TRBV5-1 and TRBJ2-5; TRBD2 matches at 8 bases. Sequencing was performed on PBMCs. This TCR came from a middle-aged woman in good health. Some clones in this sample may be carry-over from other donors' samples. This chain's CDR3 is CASTSRAGVEETQYF. The DNA of the CDR3 is TGCGCCAGCACCAGCAGAGCGGGAGTCGAAGAGACCCAGTACTTC.